The 27 T cell receptor beta chains below all came from one sample that was sequenced in a study of T cell responses to AZD1222 COVID-19 vaccine. Data came from immunoSEQ multiplex PCR; TCRdb stores just in-frame clones and leaves some out. The repertoire holds 90,000 to 150,000 clones, roughly 90% seen once, with under 3% in the top ten. The sample here was peripheral blood, taken 28 days after the second AZD1222 dose. All receptors come from an adult who received the AZD1222 COVID-19 vaccine.

Notes on this clone: This sample includes further DNA sequences coding for the same CDR3. The chain's CDR3 is CASSPGLDEKLFF. In DNA form, the CDR3 reads TGTGCCAGCTCACCAGGGCTTGATGAAAAACTGTTTTTT. The rearrangement uses TRBV18 and TRBJ1-4; D is ambiguous. This CDR3 has 13 residues. Trimming removed 2 bases at V and 6 bases at J, with 7 bases between. The V gene's germline CDR1 is KGHSH and CDR2 LQKENI.

This chain joins TRBV18 and TRBJ2-1, with D possibly TRBD2 on 6 matching bases. This CDR3 contains 12 residues. CDR1 and CDR2 (germline): KGHSH, LQKENI. Trimming pared 6 bases from V and 10 bases from J, leaving 13 bases between. CDR3 sequence reads: CASSRRGGEQFF. The CDR3 DNA follows: TGTGCCAGCTCCCGGAGGGGCGGCGAGCAGTTCTTC.

This chain joins TRBV6-2 or TRBV6-3 and TRBJ2-7; D possibly corresponds to TRBD1 (6 bases). Germline V gives CDR1 MNHEY, CDR2 SVGEGT. The V gene lost 5 bases and the J gene lost 1 base, with 6 bases spanning the gap. The CDR3 extends over 12 amino acids. CDR3 protein: CASSGQSYEQYF. As DNA, the CDR3 is TGTGCCAGCAGTGGACAGTCCTACGAGCAGTACTTC.

This rearrangement joins TRBV18 to TRBJ1-1; D is unresolved. Germline lookup yields CDR1 KGHSH and CDR2 LQKENI. The CDR3 length is 13 residues. Trimming removed 3 bases from V and 2 bases from J, with 7 bases in between. CDR3 residues: CASSPVFNTEAFF. For the CDR3, the DNA is TGTGCCAGCTCACCGGTCTTCAACACTGAAGCTTTCTTT.

The chain links TRBV5-4 to TRBJ1-4; weak D call: TRBD1 (5 bases). Trimming shortened V by 3 bases and J by 0 bases, and 9 bases separated the two germline ends. Germline loops: CDR1 SGHNT, CDR2 YYREEE (reference sequence). The CDR3 is 15 residues long. The CDR3 DNA follows: TGTGCCAGCAGCTCTCGGGGGACAACTAATGAAAAACTGTTTTTT. It yields the protein CASSSRGTTNEKLFF.

The chain employs TRBV19 and TRBJ1-1; a weak D match, TRBD1 (6 bases). The V gene's germline CDR1 is LNHDA and CDR2 SQIVND (reference sequence). This CDR3 has 14 amino acids. The ends were cut back, 5 bases at V and 1 base at J, with 11 bases in the middle. The CDR3 nucleotides read TGTGCCAGTAGTCACCGGGGGCGGAACACTGAAGCTTTCTTT. Amino acid sequence: CASSHRGRNTEAFF. The complete variable domain, with remaining parts taken from reference TRBV19 and TRBJ1-1, reads DGGITQSPKYLFRKEGQNVTLSCEQNLNHDAMYWYRQDPGQGLRLIYYSQIVNDFQKGDIAEGYSVSREKKESFPLTVTSAQKNPTAFYLCASSHRGRNTEAFFGQGTRLTVV.

The rearrangement links TRBV5-5 to TRBJ1-3, with TRBD1 as a possible D gene (6 bases). In germline, CDR1 is SGHKS, CDR2 YYEKEE (reference sequence). The germline V and J ends were trimmed by 0 bases and 6 bases, with 16 bases remaining between them. The CDR3 extends over 16 amino acids. The CDR3 region is CASSLEPTGGLNTIYF. CDR3 DNA: TGTGCCAGCAGCTTGGAGCCCACCGGGGGCCTAAACACCATATATTTT.

This chain connects TRBV7-2 to TRBJ1-2; D gene unclear. The V and J ends lost 1 base and 4 bases respectively, with 7 bases between them. CDR3 size: 13 residues. Germline lookup yields CDR1 SGHTA and CDR2 FQGNSA. In DNA, the CDR3 is TGTGCCAGCAGCTTAGTTCCCTCCTATGGCTACACCTTC. Encoded protein: CASSLVPSYGYTF.

The rearrangement joins TRBV5-4 to TRBJ2-2, with D perhaps TRBD1 (6 bases). The CDR3 has 17 residues. Germline assignment: CDR1 SGHNT and CDR2 YYREEE (reference sequence). The ends were cut back, 2 bases at V and 7 bases at J, with 21 bases in the middle. CDR3 bases: TGTGCCAGCAGCTTTTATCGGGGCAACAGGGTCAGCGGGGAGCTGTTTTTT. This gives the protein CASSFYRGNRVSGELFF.

The J gene is TRBJ2-1, the V gene TRBV10-2, with TRBD2 as a possible D gene (5 bases). The V gene lost 3 bases and the J gene lost 10 bases, with 13 bases spanning the gap. The CDR3 length is 13 residues. CDR1 is WSHSY, CDR2 SAAADI, per germline. The CDR3 sequence: CASSDGKNVEQFF. The CDR3 DNA follows: TGCGCCAGCAGTGACGGGAAAAATGTCGAGCAGTTCTTC.

The genes are TRBV10-2 and TRBJ2-7; no clear D. The germline V and J ends were trimmed by 2 bases and 2 bases, with 13 bases remaining between them. The V gene's germline CDR1 is WSHSY and CDR2 SAAADI. The CDR3 extends over 15 amino acids. The CDR3 loop reads CASSELRDIAYEQYF. As DNA, the CDR3 is TGCGCCAGCAGTGAGCTCCGAGACATAGCCTACGAGCAGTACTTC.

In its sample, this clone was seen once. The chain employs TRBV7-2 and TRBJ1-2; D gene unclear. V lost 5 bases, J lost 8 bases, and 9 bases lay in between. CDR3 size: 11 residues. Per germline, CDR1 SGHTA and CDR2 FQGNSA. The CDR3 reads CASSDHSGYTF. DNA for the CDR3: TGTGCCAGCAGCGACCATTCAGGCTACACCTTC.

The rearrangement links TRBV6-5 to TRBJ1-6; D call uncertain. Looked up from germline, CDR1 is MNHEY and CDR2 is SVGAGI. CDR3 length: 13 residues. V was pared by 8 bases and J by 9 bases, with 14 bases between. CDR3 protein: CASRRMEISPLHF. Here the CDR3 DNA reads TGTGCCAGCCGCCGAATGGAAATTTCACCCCTCCACTTT.

The rearrangement joins TRBV15 to TRBJ1-4, with TRBD1 as a possible D gene (6 bases). V lost 4 bases, J lost 6 bases, and 18 bases lay in between. Germline V gene lookup returns CDR1 LNHNV and CDR2 YYDKDF (reference sequence). This CDR3 contains 16 residues. CDR3 amino acids: CATSTLRGGKYEKLFF. CDR3 coding DNA: TGTGCCACCAGCACCCTCAGAGGGGGGAAGTATGAAAAACTGTTTTTT.

J is TRBJ2-7 and V is TRBV5-6; D is unresolved. V lost 3 bases and J 6 bases, leaving 16 bases between the germline ends. This CDR3 is built from 14 residues. The germline gives CDR1 SGHDT, CDR2 YYEEEE. The CDR3 sequence: CASSSTPVTGEQYF. In nucleotides, the CDR3 is TGTGCCAGCAGCTCCACACCAGTGACGGGCGAGCAGTACTTC. The entire variable domain, with the rest obtained from reference TRBV5-6 and TRBJ2-7, is as follows: DAGVTQSPTHLIKTRGQQVTLRCSPKSGHDTVSWYQQALGQGPQFIFQYYEEEERQRGNFPDRFSGHQFPNYSSELNVNALLLGDSALYLCASSSTPVTGEQYFGPGTRLTVT.

The gene calls are TRBV6-2 or TRBV6-3 and TRBJ2-3; perhaps TRBD2 as D (6 bases). The V and J ends lost 0 bases and 6 bases respectively, with 16 bases between them. The CDR3 consists of 16 residues. Germline V gene lookup returns CDR1 MNHEY and CDR2 SVGEGT. DNA of the CDR3: TGTGCCAGCAGTTACTCGGGGCAACGGGACTCGGATACGCAGTATTTT. This encodes CASSYSGQRDSDTQYF.

This chain joins TRBV12-3 or TRBV12-4 and TRBJ2-7, with D tentatively TRBD2 (6 bases). V was clipped by 7 bases and J by 1 base, with 11 bases between them. The CDR3 spans 13 residues. In DNA form, the CDR3 reads TGTGCCAGCAATCGCGGGGCGTCCTACGAGCAGTACTTC. It is translated as CASNRGASYEQYF.

This chain uses TRBV29-1 with TRBJ1-1; D is perhaps TRBD1 (5 bases). From germline, CDR1 is SQVTM and CDR2 ANQGSEA. Trimming shortened V by 6 bases and J by 1 base, and 12 bases separated the two germline ends. This CDR3 comprises 13 residues. The CDR3 sequence is CSVGRQTNTEAFF. CDR3 coding DNA: TGCAGCGTGGGGCGACAGACGAACACTGAAGCTTTCTTT.

The chain uses TRBV18 and TRBJ1-6; no firm D call. The germline V gene has CDR1 KGHSH and CDR2 LQKENI. The CDR3 consists of 12 residues. V was pared by 5 bases and J by 7 bases, with 6 bases between. This CDR3 is CASSSGNSPLHF. Written as DNA, the CDR3 is TGTGCCAGCTCATCAGGAAATTCACCCCTCCACTTT.

The count of this clone is one. The genes are TRBV18 and TRBJ2-7, with TRBD2 identical over 7 bases. Per germline, CDR1 KGHSH and CDR2 LQKENI. The CDR3 extends over 17 amino acids. J gave up 2 bases and V 3 bases, and 13 bases lay outside the gene matches. The CDR3 reads CASSPAGGGDYPYEQYF. The CDR3 DNA is TGTGCCAGCTCACCCGCGGGTGGCGGGGACTACCCCTACGAGCAGTACTTC.

The chain couples TRBV7-9 to TRBJ1-1; the D gene is possibly TRBD1 (5 bases). There are 14 residues in the CDR3. Trimming pared 7 bases from V and 5 bases from J, leaving 17 bases between. Germline V lookup: CDR1 SEHNR, CDR2 FQNEAQ (reference sequence). The CDR3 DNA sequence: TGTGCCAGCACCATACAGGCTACAAGGACTGAAGCTTTCTTT. Translating gives CASTIQATRTEAFF.

This chain joins TRBV4-2 and TRBJ2-2, with D perhaps TRBD1 (6 bases). The germline V gene encodes CDR1 LGHNA and CDR2 YNFKEQ. This CDR3 contains 15 residues. V lost 4 bases and J lost 2, with 11 bases in between. The CDR3 loop reads CASSPRQANTGELFF. CDR3 nucleotide sequence: TGTGCCAGCAGCCCCAGACAGGCAAACACCGGGGAGCTGTTTTTT.

The chain couples TRBV5-3 to TRBJ1-2; D is unclear. TRBV5-3 is annotated as an ORF whose role is uncertain. V lost 5 bases and J lost 3, with 14 bases in between. CDR3 size: 14 residues. The CDR3 loop reads CARSDRQGYYGYTF. DNA for the CDR3: TGTGCCAGAAGTGACCGACAAGGGTACTATGGCTACACCTTC.

This clone was seen once. The chain links TRBV23-1 to TRBJ2-7, with TRBD1 matching 9 bases. TRBV23-1 is an ORF, with its function uncertain. The CDR3 runs to 18 residues. V trimming: 0 bases; J trimming: 4 bases; junction bases outside the gene matches: 13. The CDR3 reads CASSQSEGSRDRAYEQYF. CDR3 in DNA: TGCGCCAGCAGTCAATCCGAGGGTTCCAGGGACAGGGCGTACGAGCAGTACTTC.

The chain carries TRBV29-1 and TRBJ1-2; TRBD1 matches 8 bases. V trimming: 3 bases; J trimming: 5 bases; junction bases outside the gene matches: 8. CDR1 and CDR2 from the germline V gene are SQVTM and ANQGSEA. CDR3 length equals 14 residues. The CDR3 DNA is TGCAGCGTTGAGACAGGGGACCGGCGGTATGGCTACACCTTC. This sequence encodes CSVETGDRRYGYTF.

This chain uses TRBV4-3 with TRBJ2-3; tentative D call: TRBD1 (6 bases). Trimming removed 5 bases from V and 3 bases from J, with 18 bases in between. The V gene's germline CDR1 is LGHNA and CDR2 YSLEER. The CDR3 length is 16 residues. CDR3 DNA sequence: TGCGCCAGCAGCTGGAGAGGGGGTGACGGGACAGATACGCAGTATTTT. Its translation: CASSWRGGDGTDTQYF.

In its sample, this clone was seen a few times. The chain combines TRBV7-2 with TRBJ2-7; D is possibly TRBD1 (6 bases). The V end was cut by 1 base, the J end by 4 bases, with 11 bases between. The CDR3 contains 14 residues. In germline, CDR1 is SGHTA, CDR2 FQGNSA. The CDR3 DNA follows: TGTGCCAGCAGCTTAGGCAGGCAGGGGTACGAGCAGTACTTC. Its protein is CASSLGRQGYEQYF. The variable domain in full, completed from reference TRBV7-2 and TRBJ2-7, reads GAGVSQSPSNKVTEKGKDVELRCDPISGHTALYWYRQSLGQGLEFLIYFQGNSAPDKSGLPSDRFSAERTGGSVSTLTIQRTQQEDSAVYLCASSLGRQGYEQYFGPGTRLTVT.